This T cell receptor (beta chain) was found in a study of T-cell reconstitution after alpha-beta-depleted transplantation in children. The length of the CDR3 is 15 residues. V trimming: 0 bases; J trimming: 3 bases; junction bases outside the gene matches: 7. Germline loops: CDR1 SQVTM, CDR2 ANQGSEA. The authors prepared the TCRbeta library with unique molecular identifiers. Each CDR3 protein is one row after TCRdb ran MiXCR on the PCR reads. In the table there are 350,000 to 450,000 distinct CDR3 sequences, approximately 20% of which are singletons. This sequence originates from a human donor who donated a stem cell graft to a child with acute myeloid leukemia. The material was PBMCs from the stem cell graft donor, obtained from the stem cell graft. The rearrangement joins TRBV29-1 to TRBJ2-7, with TRBD1 matching 8 bases. The CDR3 DNA reads TGCAGCGTTGAAGATCAAGACAGGGGAGTCTACGAGCAGTACTTC. Translation gives CSVEDQDRGVYEQYF.